The sequence of this TCR beta chain was determined in a study of blood T cell repertoires in COVID-19 (dated by TCRdb to the early 2020s). In terms of the full investigation: Samples covering the acute and convalescent phases of COVID-19 were provided by collaborators in the United States, Italy and Spain. The prospective study material was composed of cDNA or gDNA derived from T cells, B-cell-depleted T cells, or PBMCs. Subjects who had been exposed to COVID-19, were actively infected with it, or had recovered from it provided the deeply sampled blood TCRbeta repertoires that made up the dataset. The repertoires were released in a freely available public database meant as a resource for research on the immune response to SARS-CoV-2. Samples were obtained from the ongoing ImmuneRACE study (first 160 participants) and from about 1,300 subjects provided by 6 global collaborators. A de-identified subject ID, COVID-19 status, age in years and sex were almost always included in the sample metadata. Where available, HLA class I and class II types were obtained from metadata supplied by the sample provider rather than from assay-based typing. Study-wide findings and limitations: Clinical and demographic metadata were provided uncurated, with the amount varying by source and participant.

This clone was found a few times. No cognate antigen has been identified for it. No clone much larger than this one lies a single base away; base qualities are absent. According to the germline V gene, CDR1 reads SGHRS and CDR2 reads YFSETQ. The CDR3, cysteine through phenylalanine, is 17 amino acids long. Solely the CDR3 DNA is kept, with 51 bases framed from the first base. Deletion took 5 bases off V and 5 bases off J, with a span of 22 bases between the germline ends. TCRbeta CDR3 regions were amplified from genomic DNA by means of the immunoSEQ Assay, a bias-controlled multiplex PCR. The source study handled its data this way. The number of nucleated cells in each sample was estimated from the amplification of reference gene primers within the assay. Sequence reads were collapsed and filtered to measure the absolute abundance of every unique TCRbeta CDR3 rearrangement. For each sample, productive Simpson clonality was calculated as the square root of Simpson's diversity index across productive rearrangements. TCRdb took over this immuneACCESS table, retaining in-frame rearrangements with V and J assigned. Such tables are incomplete; in checked studies, under half of the missing clones stem from an unresolved V gene, and the remainder is unexplained. The V and J calls and the clone size are those of that table, but D and trimming were determined from the DNA. Here the sample has about 270,000 clones; 65% to 90% occur a single time. 13% of the sample lies in the top ten.

Each collaborating institution followed its own protocols to collect whole blood in K2EDTA tubes. For TCRbeta analysis, collaborators shipped samples as frozen whole blood, isolated PBMCs, or DNA extracted from either of those sample types. The rearrangement joined TRBV5-1 to TRBJ2-2, with a tentative D gene TRBD1 over 6 matching bases. This sequence originates from a human donor in a cohort sampled during active COVID-19. Sequencing input: peripheral blood. The CDR3 is CASSPGHRDPGTGELFF. DNA sequence: TGCGCCAGCAGTCCCGGGCACAGGGATCCGGGAACCGGGGAGCTGTTTTTT.